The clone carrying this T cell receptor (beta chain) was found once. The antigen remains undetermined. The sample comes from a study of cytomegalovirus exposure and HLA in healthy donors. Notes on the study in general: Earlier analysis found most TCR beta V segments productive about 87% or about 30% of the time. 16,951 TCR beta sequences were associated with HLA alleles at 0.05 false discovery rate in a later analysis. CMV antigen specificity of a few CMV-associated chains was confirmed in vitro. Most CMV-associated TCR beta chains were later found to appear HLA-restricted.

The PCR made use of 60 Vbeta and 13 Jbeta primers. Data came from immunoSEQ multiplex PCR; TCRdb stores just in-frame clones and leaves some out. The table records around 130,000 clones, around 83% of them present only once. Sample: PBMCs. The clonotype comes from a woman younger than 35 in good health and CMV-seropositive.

CDR3 sequence (DNA): TGTGCCAGCAGCCATAACGGGTTTGCCTACGAGCAGTACTTC. This codes for CASSHNGFAYEQYF. The chain has TRBV5-4 and TRBJ2-7; no clear D. Germline V gene sequence: CDR1 SGHNT, CDR2 YYREEE (reference sequence). V lost 4 bases to trimming and J lost 2 bases, with 13 bases between them. The CDR3 is 14 amino acids.